This TCR beta chain came from a study of CD8 T cells in ankylosing spondylitis. Germline loops: CDR1 LGHDT, CDR2 YNNKEL (reference sequence). The CDR3 is 15 residues long. V was clipped by 4 bases and J by 0 bases, with 12 bases between them. TCRdb called the 5' RACE reads again in MiXCR, with one record for every CDR3 protein. The sample lists fewer than 250,000 distinct CDR3 sequences, roughly a tenth occurring once. This clonotype was recorded only once. Sequencing was performed on blood, either unsorted or a sorted T cell fraction (not recorded which). This TCR came from a male donor with ankylosing spondylitis or in good health (not recorded which). The V gene is TRBV3-1, the J gene TRBJ1-1, with unresolved D. This CDR3 is CASSPPGVLNTEAFF. CDR3 in DNA: TGTGCCAGCAGCCCCCCAGGAGTTTTGAACACTGAAGCTTTCTTT.